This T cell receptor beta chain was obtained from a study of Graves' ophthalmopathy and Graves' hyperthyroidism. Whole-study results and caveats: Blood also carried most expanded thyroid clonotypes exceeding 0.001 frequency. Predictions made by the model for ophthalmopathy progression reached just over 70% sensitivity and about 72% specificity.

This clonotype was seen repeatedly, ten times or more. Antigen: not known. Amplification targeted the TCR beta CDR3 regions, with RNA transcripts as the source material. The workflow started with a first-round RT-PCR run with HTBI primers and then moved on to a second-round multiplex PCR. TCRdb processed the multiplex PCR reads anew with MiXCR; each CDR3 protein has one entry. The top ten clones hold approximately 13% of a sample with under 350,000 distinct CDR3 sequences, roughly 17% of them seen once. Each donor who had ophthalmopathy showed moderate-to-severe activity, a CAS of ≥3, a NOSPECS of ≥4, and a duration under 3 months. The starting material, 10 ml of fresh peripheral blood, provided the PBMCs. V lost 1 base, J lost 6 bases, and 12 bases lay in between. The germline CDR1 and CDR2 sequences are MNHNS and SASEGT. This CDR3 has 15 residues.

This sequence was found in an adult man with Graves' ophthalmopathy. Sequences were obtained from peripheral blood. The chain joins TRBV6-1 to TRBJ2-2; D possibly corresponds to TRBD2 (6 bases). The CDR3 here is CASSEGDSLPGELFF. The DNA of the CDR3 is TGTGCCAGCAGTGAAGGGGACTCGTTACCCGGGGAGCTGTTTTTT.